This T cell receptor beta chain was recorded in a study of blood T cells in healthy people across ages. Findings and limits, study-wide: Using unsorted PBMCs precluded a conclusive naive versus antigen-experienced comparison. Relative to aged donors, long-lived donors carried more naive CD4+ cells and displayed higher diversity.

Comments on this clonotype: Its cognate antigen is unknown. The junction shows a germline mismatch at one end, possibly a read error.

Using a J-beta primer mix together with a sample-barcoded 5' primer, a second PCR was run for roughly 7 to 11 cycles. TCRdb reprocessed the 5' RACE reads via MiXCR and lists one record per CDR3 protein. The sample lists about 640,000 distinct CDR3 sequences, about 53% occurring once. The CDR3 is 14 amino acids. From germline, CDR1 is SGHRS and CDR2 YFSETQ. J is TRBJ2-3 and V is TRBV5-1; possibly TRBD1 for D (5 bases). The specimen sequenced was blood. The TCR comes from a man in his 60s in good health. The CDR3 spells CASSLAGKPDTQYF. CDR3 nucleotide sequence: TGCGCCAGCAGCTTGGCAGGGAAGCCAGATACGCAGTATTTC.